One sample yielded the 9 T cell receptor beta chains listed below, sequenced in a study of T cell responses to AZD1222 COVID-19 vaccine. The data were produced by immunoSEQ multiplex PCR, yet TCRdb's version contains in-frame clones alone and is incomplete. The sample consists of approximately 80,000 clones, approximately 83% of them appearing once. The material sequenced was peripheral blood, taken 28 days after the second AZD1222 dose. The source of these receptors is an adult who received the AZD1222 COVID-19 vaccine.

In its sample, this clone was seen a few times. This chain's CDR3 is CASSSPDRGRTEAFF. The DNA of the CDR3 is TGTGCCAGCAGTTCCCCCGACAGGGGAAGGACTGAAGCTTTCTTT. The gene calls are TRBV28 and TRBJ1-1, with 8 positions matching TRBD1. V was pared by 4 bases and J by 5 bases, with 9 bases of the junction left unmatched. CDR3 length equals 15 residues. Germline CDR1 and CDR2: MDHEN and SYDVKM.

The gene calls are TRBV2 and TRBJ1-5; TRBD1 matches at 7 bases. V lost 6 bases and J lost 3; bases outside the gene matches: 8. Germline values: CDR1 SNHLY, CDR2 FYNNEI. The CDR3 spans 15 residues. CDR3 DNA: TGTGCCAGCAGACCTAGACAGGGATTCAATCAGCCCCAGCATTTT. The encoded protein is CASRPRQGFNQPQHF.

The chain's CDR3 is CASSLSQGNYGYTF. The CDR3 nucleotides read TGTGCCAGCAGTTTAAGCCAGGGAAACTATGGCTACACCTTC. This chain links TRBV28 with TRBJ1-2, with D maybe TRBD1 (5 bases). CDR3 length equals 14 residues. The V end lost 2 bases, the J end lost 2 bases, and 9 bases lay between the germline ends. The germline V gene has CDR1 MDHEN and CDR2 SYDVKM.

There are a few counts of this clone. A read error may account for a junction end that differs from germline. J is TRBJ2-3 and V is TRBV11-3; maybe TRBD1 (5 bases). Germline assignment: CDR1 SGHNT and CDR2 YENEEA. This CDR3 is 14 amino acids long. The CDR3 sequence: CASSLGGSTYTQYF. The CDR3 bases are TGTGCCAGCAGCTTAGGGGGCAGCACATATACGCAGTATTTT. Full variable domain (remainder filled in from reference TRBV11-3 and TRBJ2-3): EAGVVQSPRYKIIEKKQPVAFWCNPISGHNTLYWYLQNLGQGPELLIRYENEEAVDDSQLPKDRFSAERLKGVDSTLKIQPAELGDSAVYLCASSLGGSTYTQYFGPGTRLTVL.

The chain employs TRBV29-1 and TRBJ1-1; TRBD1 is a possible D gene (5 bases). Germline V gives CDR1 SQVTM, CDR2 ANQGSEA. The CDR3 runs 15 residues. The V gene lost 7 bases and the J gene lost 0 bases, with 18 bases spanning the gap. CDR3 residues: CSAGEYGGMNTEAFF. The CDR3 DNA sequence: TGCAGCGCTGGGGAATACGGGGGAATGAACACTGAAGCTTTCTTT.

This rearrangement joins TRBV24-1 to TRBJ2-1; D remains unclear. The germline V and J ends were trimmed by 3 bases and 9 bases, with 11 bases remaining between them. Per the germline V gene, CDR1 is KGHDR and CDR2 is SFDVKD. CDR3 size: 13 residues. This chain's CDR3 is CATSDPPVGEQFF. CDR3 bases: TGTGCCACCAGTGATCCCCCGGTGGGTGAGCAGTTCTTC.

CDR3 residues: CASSYGRMVNEQFF. In nucleotides, the CDR3 is TGTGCCAGCAGTTATGGCCGAATGGTTAATGAGCAGTTCTTC. The chain uses TRBV6-2 or TRBV6-3 and TRBJ2-1; D remains ambiguous. With 3 bases removed from V and 7 bases from J, the gap between germline ends came to 13 bases. The CDR3 totals 14 residues. Per the germline V gene, CDR1 is MNHEY and CDR2 is SVGEGT.

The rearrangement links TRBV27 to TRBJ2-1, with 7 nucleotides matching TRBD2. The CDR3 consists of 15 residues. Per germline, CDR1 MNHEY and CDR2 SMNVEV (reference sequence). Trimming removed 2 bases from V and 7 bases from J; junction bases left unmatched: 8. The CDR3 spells CASSLMAGVGNEQFF. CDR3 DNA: TGTGCCAGCAGTTTAATGGCGGGAGTGGGGAATGAGCAGTTCTTC.

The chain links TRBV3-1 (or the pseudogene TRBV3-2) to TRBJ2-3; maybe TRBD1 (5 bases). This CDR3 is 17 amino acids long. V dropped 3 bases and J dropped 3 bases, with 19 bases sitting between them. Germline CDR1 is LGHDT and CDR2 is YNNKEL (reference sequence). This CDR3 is CASSHNKAGLSTDTQYF. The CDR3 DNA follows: TGTGCCAGCAGCCATAACAAGGCAGGGCTTAGTACAGATACGCAGTATTTT.